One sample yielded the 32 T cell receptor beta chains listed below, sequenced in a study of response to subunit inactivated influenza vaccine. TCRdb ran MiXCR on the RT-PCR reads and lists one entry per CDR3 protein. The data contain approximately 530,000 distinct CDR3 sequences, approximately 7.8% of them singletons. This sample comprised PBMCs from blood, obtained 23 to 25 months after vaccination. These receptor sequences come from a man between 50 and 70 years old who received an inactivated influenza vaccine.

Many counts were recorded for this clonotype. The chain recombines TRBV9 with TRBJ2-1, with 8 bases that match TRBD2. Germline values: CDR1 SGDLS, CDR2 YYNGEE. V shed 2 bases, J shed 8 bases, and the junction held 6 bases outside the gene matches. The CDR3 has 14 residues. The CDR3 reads CASSVGGRTDEQFF. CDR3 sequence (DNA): TGTGCCAGCAGCGTCGGCGGGAGGACTGATGAGCAGTTCTTC.

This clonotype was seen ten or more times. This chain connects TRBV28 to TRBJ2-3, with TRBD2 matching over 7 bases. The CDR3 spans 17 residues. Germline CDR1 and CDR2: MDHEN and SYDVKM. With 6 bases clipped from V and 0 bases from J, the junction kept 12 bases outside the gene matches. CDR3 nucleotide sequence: TGTGCCAGCAGGTATCCTAGCGGAACCTCTAGCACAGATACGCAGTATTTT. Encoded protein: CASRYPSGTSSTDTQYF.

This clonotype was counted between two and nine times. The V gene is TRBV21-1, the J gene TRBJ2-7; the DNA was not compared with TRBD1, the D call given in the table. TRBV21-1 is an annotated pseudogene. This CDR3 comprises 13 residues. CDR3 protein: CASSFRDKYEQYF. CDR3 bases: TGTGCCAGCAGCTTTCGGGACAAATACGAGCAGTACTTC.

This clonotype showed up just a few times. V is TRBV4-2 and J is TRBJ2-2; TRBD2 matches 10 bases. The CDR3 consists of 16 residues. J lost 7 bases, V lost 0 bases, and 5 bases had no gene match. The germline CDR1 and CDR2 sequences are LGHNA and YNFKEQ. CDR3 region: CASSQDLASGSGELFF. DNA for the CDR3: TGTGCCAGCAGCCAAGACCTCGCTAGCGGGAGCGGGGAGCTGTTTTTT.

Here the CDR3 reads CASSPPAQAGLDGAKNIQYF. CDR3 coding DNA: TGTGCCAGCAGCCCCCCCGCACAGGCCGGATTAGATGGGGCCAAAAACATTCAGTACTTC. This sequence joins TRBV16 and TRBJ2-4; D may be TRBD1 (5 bases). Germline V gene sequence: CDR1 KGHSY, CDR2 FQNENV. V shed 4 bases and J shed 1 base, with 26 bases lying between them. This CDR3 has 20 residues.

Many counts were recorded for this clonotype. The CDR3 DNA sequence: TGCAGTGCTAGAGAGAGGGGATATAGCAATCAGCCCCAGCATTTT. Amino acid sequence: CSARERGYSNQPQHF. The chain employs TRBV20-1 and TRBJ1-5; tentative D call: TRBD1 (5 bases). CDR3 length equals 15 residues. Germline V gives CDR1 DFQATT, CDR2 SNEGSKA (reference sequence). V was clipped by 0 bases and J by 0 bases, with 9 bases between them.

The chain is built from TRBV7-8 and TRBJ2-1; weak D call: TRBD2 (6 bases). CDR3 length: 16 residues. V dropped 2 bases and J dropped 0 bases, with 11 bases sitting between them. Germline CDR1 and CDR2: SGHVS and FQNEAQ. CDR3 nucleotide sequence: TGTGCCAGCAGCTTAAGGAGGGCTAGCTCCTACAATGAGCAGTTCTTC. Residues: CASSLRRASSYNEQFF. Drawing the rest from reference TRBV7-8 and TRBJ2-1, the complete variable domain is GAGVSQSPRYKVAKRGQDVALRCDPISGHVSLFWYQQALGQGPEFLTYFQNEAQLDKSGLPSDRFFAERPEGSVSTLKIQRTQQEDSAVYLCASSLRRASSYNEQFFGPGTRLTVL.

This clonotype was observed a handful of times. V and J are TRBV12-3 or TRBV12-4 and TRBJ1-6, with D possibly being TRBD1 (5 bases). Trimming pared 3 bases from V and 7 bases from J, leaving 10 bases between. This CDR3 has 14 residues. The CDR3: CASSFGQRNSPLHF. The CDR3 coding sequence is TGTGCCAGCAGTTTCGGACAAAGGAATTCACCCCTCCACTTT.

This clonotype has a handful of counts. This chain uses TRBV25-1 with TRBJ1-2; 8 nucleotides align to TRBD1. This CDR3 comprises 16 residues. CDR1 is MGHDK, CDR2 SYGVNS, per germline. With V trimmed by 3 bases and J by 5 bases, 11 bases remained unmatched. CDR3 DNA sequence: TGTGCCAGCAGTGATATGAGACAGGGGAAGATGTATGGCTACACCTTC. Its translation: CASSDMRQGKMYGYTF.

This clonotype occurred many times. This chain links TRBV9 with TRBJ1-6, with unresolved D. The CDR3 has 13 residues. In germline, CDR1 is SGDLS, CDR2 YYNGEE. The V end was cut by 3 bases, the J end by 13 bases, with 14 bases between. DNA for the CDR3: TGTGCCAGCAGCGCCCAAGGAGACCTGCCCCTCCACTTT. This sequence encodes CASSAQGDLPLHF.

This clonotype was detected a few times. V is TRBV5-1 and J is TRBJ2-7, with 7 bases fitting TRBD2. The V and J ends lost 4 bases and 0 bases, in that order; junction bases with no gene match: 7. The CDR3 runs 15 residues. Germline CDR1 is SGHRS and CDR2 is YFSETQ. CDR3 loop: CASSRSGGPSYEQYF. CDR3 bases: TGCGCCAGCAGCCGGTCGGGAGGCCCCTCCTACGAGCAGTACTTC.

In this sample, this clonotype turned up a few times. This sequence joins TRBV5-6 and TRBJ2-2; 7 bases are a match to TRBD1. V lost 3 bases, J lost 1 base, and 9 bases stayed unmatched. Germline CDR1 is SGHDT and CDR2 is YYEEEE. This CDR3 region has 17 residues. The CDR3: CASSSRQGQQNTGELFF. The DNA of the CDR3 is TGTGCCAGCAGCTCCAGGCAGGGACAGCAGAACACCGGGGAGCTGTTTTTT.

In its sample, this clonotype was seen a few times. CDR3 residues: CSASRRNMNTEAFF. In DNA form, the CDR3 reads TGCAGTGCTAGTAGACGGAATATGAACACTGAAGCTTTCTTT. This chain connects TRBV20-1 to TRBJ1-1; unclear D gene. The CDR3 covers 14 residues. The V gene lost 3 bases and the J gene lost 0 bases, with 11 bases spanning the gap. Germline-derived CDR1 and CDR2 are DFQATT and SNEGSKA (reference sequence).

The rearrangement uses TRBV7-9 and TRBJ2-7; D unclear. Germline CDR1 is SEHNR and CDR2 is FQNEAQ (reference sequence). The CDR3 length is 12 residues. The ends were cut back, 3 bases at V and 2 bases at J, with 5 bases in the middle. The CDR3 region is CASSLKAYEQYF. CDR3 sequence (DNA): TGTGCCAGCAGCTTGAAAGCCTACGAGCAGTACTTC.

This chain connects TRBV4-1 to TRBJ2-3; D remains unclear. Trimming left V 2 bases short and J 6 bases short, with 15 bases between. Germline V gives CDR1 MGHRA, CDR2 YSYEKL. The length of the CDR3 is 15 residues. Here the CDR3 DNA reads TGCGCCAGCAGCCAACGAAGCGTTGAATTGGATACGCAGTATTTT. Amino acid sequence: CASSQRSVELDTQYF.

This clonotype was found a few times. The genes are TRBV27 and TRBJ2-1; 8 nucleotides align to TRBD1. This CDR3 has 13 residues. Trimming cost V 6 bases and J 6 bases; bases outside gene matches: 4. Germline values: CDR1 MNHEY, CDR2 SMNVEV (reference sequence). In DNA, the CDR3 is TGTGCCAGCAGACGACAGGGGAGCAATGAGCAGTTCTTC. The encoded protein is CASRRQGSNEQFF.

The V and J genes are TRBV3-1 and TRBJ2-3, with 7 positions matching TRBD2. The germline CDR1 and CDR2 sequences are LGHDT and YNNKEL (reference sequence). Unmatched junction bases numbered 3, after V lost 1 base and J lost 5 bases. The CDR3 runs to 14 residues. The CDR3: CASSQAGGGDTQYF. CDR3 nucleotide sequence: TGTGCCAGCAGCCAAGCGGGAGGAGGAGATACGCAGTATTTT.

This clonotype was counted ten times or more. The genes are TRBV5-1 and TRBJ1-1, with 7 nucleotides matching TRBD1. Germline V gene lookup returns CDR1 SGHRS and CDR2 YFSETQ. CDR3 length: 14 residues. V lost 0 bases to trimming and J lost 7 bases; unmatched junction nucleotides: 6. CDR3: CASSLDSGGNEAFF. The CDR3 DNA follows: TGCGCCAGCAGCTTGGATTCAGGGGGGAATGAAGCTTTCTTT.

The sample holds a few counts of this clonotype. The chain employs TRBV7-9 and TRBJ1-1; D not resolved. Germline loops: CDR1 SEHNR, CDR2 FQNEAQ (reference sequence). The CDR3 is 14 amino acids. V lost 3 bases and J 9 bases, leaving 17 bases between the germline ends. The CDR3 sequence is CASSLDRASVKAFF. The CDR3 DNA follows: TGTGCCAGCAGCTTGGATCGGGCCTCGGTAAAAGCTTTCTTT.

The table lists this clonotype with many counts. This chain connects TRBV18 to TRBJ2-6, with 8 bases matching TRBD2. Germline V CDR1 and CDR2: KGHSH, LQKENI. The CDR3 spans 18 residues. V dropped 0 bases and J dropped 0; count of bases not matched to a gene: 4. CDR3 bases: TGTGCCAGCTCACCACCTAGCGGGGTCAACTCTGGGGCCAACGTCCTGACTTTC. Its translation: CASSPPSGVNSGANVLTF.

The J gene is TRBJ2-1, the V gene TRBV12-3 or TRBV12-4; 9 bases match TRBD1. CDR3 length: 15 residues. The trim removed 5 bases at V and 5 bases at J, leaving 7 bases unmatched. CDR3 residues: CASSPRQGGNNEQFF. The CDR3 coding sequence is TGTGCCAGCAGTCCTCGACAGGGGGGGAACAATGAGCAGTTCTTC.

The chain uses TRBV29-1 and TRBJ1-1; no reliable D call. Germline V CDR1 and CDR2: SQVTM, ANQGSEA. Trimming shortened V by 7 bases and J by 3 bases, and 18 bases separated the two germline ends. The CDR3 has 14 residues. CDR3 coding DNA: TGCAGCGCTGGTATGTGGGGTAAGGACACTGAAGCTTTCTTT. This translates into CSAGMWGKDTEAFF.

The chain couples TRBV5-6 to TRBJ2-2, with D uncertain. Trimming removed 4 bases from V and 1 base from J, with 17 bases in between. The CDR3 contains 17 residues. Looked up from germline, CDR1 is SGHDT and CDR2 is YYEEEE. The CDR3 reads CASSHLSDGRNTGELFF. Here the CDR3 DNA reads TGTGCCAGCAGCCATCTCTCTGACGGACGGAACACCGGGGAGCTGTTTTTT.

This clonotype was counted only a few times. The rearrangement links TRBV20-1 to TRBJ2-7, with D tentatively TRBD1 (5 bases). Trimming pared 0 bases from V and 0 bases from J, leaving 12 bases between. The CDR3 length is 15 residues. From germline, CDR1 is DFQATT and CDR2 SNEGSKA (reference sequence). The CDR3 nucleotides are TGCAGTGCTAGAGATAAACAGGAACCCTCCTACGAGCAGTACTTC. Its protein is CSARDKQEPSYEQYF.

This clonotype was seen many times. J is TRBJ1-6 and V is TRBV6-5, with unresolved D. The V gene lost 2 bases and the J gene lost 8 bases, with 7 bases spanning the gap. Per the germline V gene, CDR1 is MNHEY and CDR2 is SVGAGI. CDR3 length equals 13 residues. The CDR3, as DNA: TGTGCCAGCAGTTACAGGGTTGATTCACCCCTCCACTTT. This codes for CASSYRVDSPLHF.

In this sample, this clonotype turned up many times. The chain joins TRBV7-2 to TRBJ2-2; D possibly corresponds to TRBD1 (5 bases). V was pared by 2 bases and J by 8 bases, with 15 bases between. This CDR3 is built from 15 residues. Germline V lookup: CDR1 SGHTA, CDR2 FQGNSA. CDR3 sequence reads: CASSLFGAQGGELFF. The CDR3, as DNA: TGTGCCAGCAGCTTATTTGGGGCCCAGGGAGGGGAGCTGTTTTTT.

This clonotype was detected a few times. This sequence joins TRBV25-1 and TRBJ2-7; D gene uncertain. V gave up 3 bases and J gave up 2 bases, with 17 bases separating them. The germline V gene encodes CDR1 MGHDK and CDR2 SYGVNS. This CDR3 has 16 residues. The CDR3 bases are TGTGCCAGCAGTGATGGGCGAAGCGTCATTGCCTACGAGCAGTACTTC. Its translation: CASSDGRSVIAYEQYF.

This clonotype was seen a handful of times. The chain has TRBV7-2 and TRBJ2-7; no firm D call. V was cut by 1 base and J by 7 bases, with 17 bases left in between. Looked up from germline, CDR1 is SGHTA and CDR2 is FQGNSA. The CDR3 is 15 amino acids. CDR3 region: CASSLEANPSGEQYF. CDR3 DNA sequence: TGTGCCAGCAGCTTAGAGGCTAACCCCAGTGGAGAGCAGTACTTC.

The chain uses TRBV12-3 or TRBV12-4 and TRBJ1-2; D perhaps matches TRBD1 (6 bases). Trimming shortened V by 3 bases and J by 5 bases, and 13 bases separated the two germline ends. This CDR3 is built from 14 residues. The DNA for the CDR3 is TGTGCCAGCAGTTTCAACCGGGACAATTATGGCTACACCTTC. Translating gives CASSFNRDNYGYTF.

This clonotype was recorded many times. CDR3 in DNA: TGTGCCAGCAGCTTTAGCGGGAGGGCGGATGAGCAGTTCTTC. This translates into CASSFSGRADEQFF. The chain carries TRBV7-7 and TRBJ2-1, with TRBD2 identical over 11 bases. Germline V gene lookup returns CDR1 SSHAT and CDR2 FNYEAQ (reference sequence). V was pared by 3 bases and J by 8 bases, with 3 bases of the junction left unmatched. The CDR3 covers 14 residues.

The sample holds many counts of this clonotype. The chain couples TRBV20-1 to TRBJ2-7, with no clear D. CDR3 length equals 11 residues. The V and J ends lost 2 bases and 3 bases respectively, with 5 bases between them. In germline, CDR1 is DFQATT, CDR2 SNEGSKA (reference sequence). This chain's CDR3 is CSARPDYEQYF. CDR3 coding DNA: TGCAGTGCTAGACCAGACTACGAGCAGTACTTC.

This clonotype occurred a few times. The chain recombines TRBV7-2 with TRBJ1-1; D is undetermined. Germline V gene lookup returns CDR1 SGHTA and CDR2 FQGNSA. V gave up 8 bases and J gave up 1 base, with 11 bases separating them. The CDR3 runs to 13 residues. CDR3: CASATSWNTEAFF. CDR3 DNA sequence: TGTGCCAGCGCCACGTCCTGGAACACTGAAGCTTTCTTT.